This TCR beta chain stems from a study of vaccination and CD4 T cells after COVID-19. The overall study: Samples after vaccination came a median roughly 74 days past dose two, ranging 14 to 241.

Cultured CD4+ T-cell DNA underwent Oncomine TCR Beta short-read sequencing. Genomic DNA was isolated from cultured CD4+ T cells. TCRdb reanalysed the PCR reads using MiXCR and keeps one entry per CDR3 protein. The sample has about 15,000 distinct CDR3 sequences, approximately 28% seen once. As for this clonotype: The antigen is undetermined.

Treatment here: 10-day PBMC culture with coronavirus spike peptide pools or control peptides (ViraFEST assay). Expanded clonotypes were found by TCR sequencing after peptide-pool stimulation (ViraFEST). Study findings and constraints: Post-vaccination, and not before, a median roughly 86% of reactive clones appeared in convalescent patients.

This CDR3 is built from 14 residues. The V segment lost 6 bases and the J segment 10 bases; nucleotides outside the gene matches: 9. This TCR derives from a human donor with COVID-19. This chain uses TRBV12-3 or TRBV12-4 with TRBJ1-6; 7 bases match TRBD1. The sample taken for sequencing was cultured CD4+ T cells from blood. The CDR3 here is CASRTGQAGSPLHF. CDR3 DNA: TGTGCCAGCAGGACCGGACAGGCAGGATCACCCCTCCACTTT.